These 17 T cell receptor beta chains share one sample of origin, sequenced in a study of spatial heterogeneity in lung cancer. Study-wide results and limits: Tumors with more nonsynonymous mutations had more expanded intratumoral alpha and beta TCRs.

Time point indicated: sample taken at primary tumor resection. MiXCR, run by TCRdb on the 5' RACE reads, gives a single entry per CDR3 protein. The sample carries 20,000 to 25,000 distinct CDR3 sequences, 8.8% recorded once. These receptors lack a known antigen. The input for sequencing was lung tumor tissue, taken at surgery. Receptor source: a male donor with early-stage non-small cell lung cancer.

This clonotype showed up many times. The chain has TRBV10-3 and TRBJ1-4; D is ambiguous. Germline V gene data show CDR1 as ENHRY and CDR2 as SYGVKD. The CDR3 length is 14 residues. Trimming stripped 6 bases from V and 5 bases from J, with 13 bases between. CDR3 amino acids: CAISASQTNEKLFF. CDR3 coding DNA: TGTGCCATCAGCGCGTCGCAGACCAATGAAAAACTGTTTTTT.

This clonotype was seen ten or more times. This sequence joins TRBV7-8 and TRBJ2-6; no clear D. There are 13 residues in the CDR3. Trimming left V 5 bases short and J 3 bases short, with 5 bases between. Looked up from germline, CDR1 is SGHVS and CDR2 is FQNEAQ. The CDR3 bases are TGTGCCAGCAGCCCGTTTGGGGCCAACGTCCTGACTTTC. Amino acids: CASSPFGANVLTF.

As concerns this clonotype: A much larger clone differs from this one at a single base, so this may be a read error. The rearrangement links TRBV18 to TRBJ1-1, with 8 positions matching TRBD1. Germline trimming cut 3 bases from V and 5 bases from J; bases unmatched to any gene: 5. Germline CDR1 KGHSH, CDR2 LQKENI. The CDR3 consists of 14 residues. CDR3 coding DNA: TGTGCCAGCTCACCGGGACAGGCGAAAACTGAAGCTTTCTTT. Protein: CASSPGQAKTEAFF.

The table lists this clonotype with many counts. CDR3 nucleotides: TGCAGCGTTGGGGGAGCGCGAAGGAGAGCAGATACGCAGTATTTT. Encoded protein: CSVGGARRRADTQYF. J is TRBJ2-3 and V is TRBV29-1; D is perhaps TRBD2 (5 bases). The CDR3 sequence is 15 residues long. The V and J ends lost 4 bases and 4 bases respectively, with 18 bases between them. CDR1 SQVTM and CDR2 ANQGSEA come from the germline V gene.

The chain combines TRBV11-2 with TRBJ2-3; 10 nucleotides match TRBD1. The CDR3 totals 14 residues. Per the germline V gene, CDR1 is SGHAT and CDR2 is FQNNGV. Trimming took 5 bases from V and 5 from J; bases not matched to a gene: 4. This CDR3 is CASSQGQGGDTQYF. The CDR3 DNA follows: TGTGCCAGCAGCCAAGGACAGGGGGGAGATACGCAGTATTTT.

The genes are TRBV7-8 and TRBJ1-1; D is unclear. The ends were cut back, 3 bases at V and 5 bases at J, with 7 bases in the middle. CDR1 SGHVS and CDR2 FQNEAQ come from the germline V gene. The CDR3 consists of 12 residues. The CDR3 loop is CASSFRLTEAFF. The CDR3 region has the DNA TGTGCCAGCAGCTTTCGTCTGACTGAAGCTTTCTTT.

This clonotype was found many times. This chain links TRBV11-1 with TRBJ2-4; TRBD1 might be the D (6 bases). Looked up from germline, CDR1 is SGHAT and CDR2 is FQDESV (reference sequence). This CDR3 contains 16 residues. V was clipped by 5 bases and J by 0 bases, with 14 bases between them. The CDR3 reads CASSESWTAAKNIQYF. The CDR3 bases are TGTGCCAGCAGCGAATCGTGGACAGCAGCCAAAAACATTCAGTACTTC.

In this sample, this clonotype turned up many times. V is TRBV7-2 and J is TRBJ2-7; 9 nucleotides line up with TRBD1. The CDR3 has 14 amino acids. Looked up from germline, CDR1 is SGHTA and CDR2 is FQGNSA. The J segment lost 2 bases and the V segment lost 4 bases, leaving 3 bases of the junction unmatched. CDR3 DNA sequence: TGTGCCAGCAGCTCGCGACAGGGGGCCTACGAGCAGTACTTC. It specifies CASSSRQGAYEQYF.

This clonotype was detected many times. This rearrangement joins TRBV5-1 to TRBJ2-3, with D possibly being TRBD1 (6 bases). Germline V lookup: CDR1 SGHRS, CDR2 YFSETQ. V dropped 6 bases and J dropped 6 bases, with 17 bases sitting between them. This CDR3 has 14 amino acids. The CDR3 DNA sequence: TGCGCCAGCACCTCCCGGGCTGGGGGCGATACGCAGTATTTT. Translation: CASTSRAGGDTQYF. Filled out from reference TRBV5-1 and TRBJ2-3, the complete variable domain reads KAGVTQTPRYLIKTRGQQVTLSCSPISGHRSVSWYQQTPGQGLQFLFEYFSETQRNKGNFPGRFSGRQFSNSRSEMNVSTLELGDSALYLCASTSRAGGDTQYFGPGTRLTVL.

In its sample, this clonotype was seen many times. The CDR3 nucleotides read TGCAGCGCCAGTTCCGGGACAGGGGTTCAGCCCCAGCATTTT. This encodes CSASSGTGVQPQHF. This sequence joins TRBV29-1 and TRBJ1-5; 10 bases are shared with TRBD1. Germline V gene sequence: CDR1 SQVTM, CDR2 ANQGSEA. Germline trimming cut 7 bases from V and 6 bases from J; bases unmatched to any gene: 9. The CDR3 consists of 14 residues.

The chain joins TRBV7-2 to TRBJ1-4, with 7 bases aligning to TRBD1. Germline V CDR1 and CDR2: SGHTA, FQGNSA. CDR3 length equals 15 residues. V dropped 5 bases and J dropped 5; count of bases not matched to a gene: 8. The CDR3 DNA sequence: TGTGCCAGCAGCCCCGGACAGGCGATAAATGAAAAACTGTTTTTT. Translating gives CASSPGQAINEKLFF.

This clonotype was found a few times. The chain combines TRBV24-1 with TRBJ2-2; D remains ambiguous. V shed 5 bases and J shed 0 bases, with 6 bases lying between them. Germline values: CDR1 KGHDR, CDR2 SFDVKD. The CDR3 extends over 14 amino acids. The CDR3: CATSAVTNTGELFF. CDR3 nucleotide sequence: TGTGCCACCAGTGCAGTTACGAACACCGGGGAGCTGTTTTTT.

This clonotype occurred many times. The gene calls are TRBV29-1 and TRBJ2-7; maybe TRBD1 (5 bases). Germline assignment: CDR1 SQVTM and CDR2 ANQGSEA. With 7 bases removed from V and 1 base from J, the gap between germline ends came to 17 bases. The CDR3 consists of 14 residues. In DNA, the CDR3 is TGCAGCGCTGGAGAACAGGACGTTTCCTACGAGCAGTACTTC. Protein sequence: CSAGEQDVSYEQYF.

This chain connects TRBV28 to TRBJ1-1, with 7 positions matching TRBD1. J lost 8 bases, V lost 4 bases, and 10 bases had no gene match. Germline-derived CDR1 and CDR2 are MDHEN and SYDVKM. The CDR3 is made up of 14 amino acids. The CDR3 sequence: CASSSGQNEKEAFF. CDR3 bases: TGTGCCAGCAGTTCGGGACAGAACGAAAAGGAAGCTTTCTTT.

The chain couples TRBV20-1 to TRBJ1-2, with 9 bases lining up with TRBD1. The germline CDR1 and CDR2 sequences are DFQATT and SNEGSKA (reference sequence). There are 13 residues in the CDR3. Losses at the gene ends were 6 bases for V and 4 bases for J; bases not matched to a gene: 6. For the CDR3, the DNA is TGCAGTGCAGATCCGGGACAGGGCTATGGCTACACCTTC. The encoded protein is CSADPGQGYGYTF.

V and J are TRBV4-3 and TRBJ1-4; no clear D gene. There are 16 residues in the CDR3. V lost 0 bases to trimming and J lost 3 bases, with 11 bases between them. The germline V gene has CDR1 LGHNA and CDR2 YSLEER. CDR3 sequence: CASSQDGRGANEKLFF. CDR3 coding DNA: TGCGCCAGCAGCCAAGATGGCCGGGGTGCTAATGAAAAACTGTTTTTT.

This clonotype was seen ten or more times. The rearrangement links TRBV5-5 to TRBJ2-3, with 8 bases that match TRBD2. CDR3 length: 15 amino acids. The germline V gene has CDR1 SGHKS and CDR2 YYEKEE (reference sequence). V lost 3 bases and J lost 7; bases outside the gene matches: 10. CDR3 protein: CASSSKERGYHTQYF. In nucleotides, the CDR3 is TGTGCCAGCAGCTCCAAAGAGCGGGGGTACCATACGCAGTATTTT. The variable domain in full, completed from reference TRBV5-5 and TRBJ2-3, reads DAGVTQSPTHLIKTRGQQVTLRCSPISGHKSVSWYQQVLGQGPQFIFQYYEKEERGRGNFPDRFSARQFPNYSSELNVNALLLGDSALYLCASSSKERGYHTQYFGPGTRLTVL.